The following is a TCR beta chain sequence with its context. What it binds is not known. The sample is drawn from a study of PD-1 blockade in mismatch repair-deficient tumors. Whole-study context: Patients had about 13 mismatch repair-deficient cancer types and were previously treated and progressing.

Some clones are missing from TCRdb's copy, which holds only in-frame ones; the method was immunoSEQ multiplex PCR. The sample yields tens of thousands of clones, about 83% seen once. Study results and caveats: Tumor-resident clones, often undetectable pretreatment in blood, expanded then contracted after pembrolizumab.

PCR or immunohistochemistry showed mismatch repair deficiency in every enrolled patient. TCRs were sequenced from a few patients responding to pembrolizumab. The source is an adult with mismatch repair-deficient cancer. Here the sequenced sample was peripheral blood, taken 12 weeks after starting pembrolizumab.

Here the CDR3 DNA reads TGTGCCAGTAGGGACGGTAGGGCTAGCACAGATACGCAGTATTTT. Amino acids: CASRDGRASTDTQYF. V gene TRBV19 combines with J gene TRBJ2-3; the D is unclear. Germline CDR1 reads LNHDA; CDR2 reads SQIVND (reference sequence). The CDR3 totals 15 residues. V gave up 6 bases and J gave up 0 bases, with 13 bases separating them. The whole variable domain, filled in from reference TRBV19 and TRBJ2-3, reads DGGITQSPKYLFRKEGQNVTLSCEQNLNHDAMYWYRQDPGQGLRLIYYSQIVNDFQKGDIAEGYSVSREKKESFPLTVTSAQKNPTAFYLCASRDGRASTDTQYFGPGTRLTVL.